Below are 28 T cell receptor beta chains sequenced from a single sample in a study of cytomegalovirus exposure and HLA in healthy donors. The PCR made use of 60 Vbeta and 13 Jbeta primers. TCRdb's table, derived via immunoSEQ multiplex PCR, lists solely in-frame clones and lacks some. The repertoire holds under 300,000 clones, with approximately 80% as singletons. The sequenced sample was PBMCs. The receptor source for this set is a woman aged 55-69 years in good health and CMV-seropositive.

This chain joins TRBV29-1 and TRBJ1-5; D might be TRBD1 (6 bases). Germline V gene sequence: CDR1 SQVTM, CDR2 ANQGSEA. CDR3 length equals 14 residues. With 3 bases removed from V and 6 bases from J, the gap between germline ends came to 15 bases. CDR3 DNA: TGCAGCGTTGATGGAGGGGGGGCAGGTCAGCCCCAGCATTTT. Its protein is CSVDGGGAGQPQHF.

The chain links TRBV7-6 to TRBJ1-5, with D unclear. The CDR3 length is 11 residues. Germline V gene lookup returns CDR1 SGHVS and CDR2 FNYEAQ. V was trimmed by 3 bases and J by 7 bases, leaving 4 bases between them. CDR3 sequence: CASSFRQPQHF. As DNA, the CDR3 is TGTGCCAGCAGCTTTCGGCAGCCCCAGCATTTT.

This clone was counted once. The missing conserved phenylalanine or tryptophan at the end of this CDR3 makes a read error likely. The V call is TRBV2, the J call TRBJ2-7; 8 nucleotides agree with TRBD2. Germline CDR1 and CDR2: SNHLY and FYNNEI. There are 13 residues in the CDR3. Germline trimming cut 11 bases from V and 2 bases from J; bases unmatched to any gene: 8. The chain's CDR3 is CAGRRGRTYEQYS. The CDR3 region has the DNA TGTGCCGGCCGGCGCGGGAGGACCTACGAGCAGTACTCC.

The J gene is TRBJ2-5, the V gene TRBV10-2; 7 bases are shared with TRBD1. Germline V gene data show CDR1 as WSHSY and CDR2 as SAAADI. Losses at the gene ends were 6 bases for V and 7 bases for J; bases not matched to a gene: 14. CDR3 length: 15 residues. This CDR3 reads CASSATGPLEGTQYF. In nucleotides, the CDR3 is TGCGCCAGCAGCGCGACAGGGCCACTGGAAGGGACCCAGTACTTC.

The rearrangement links TRBV10-3 to TRBJ2-2; 12 bases agree with TRBD2. With V trimmed by 11 bases and J by 4 bases, 14 bases remained unmatched. Germline values: CDR1 ENHRY, CDR2 SYGVKD. The CDR3 totals 17 residues. CDR3 in DNA: TGTGCCTCACAACCCGCTAGCGGGAGGGCGGGCACCGGGGAGCTGTTTTTT. Its protein is CASQPASGRAGTGELFF.

The chain has TRBV5-1 and TRBJ2-5; possible D gene TRBD2, 5 bases. With the DNA end fitting TRBJ2-7 better, the J assignment may be wrong. From germline, CDR1 is SGHRS and CDR2 YFSETQ. The CDR3 runs 15 residues. The CDR3 sequence: CASSPLPASIHEQYF. The CDR3 DNA follows: TGCGCCAGCAGCCCACTCCCAGCTAGCATCCACGAGCAGTACTTC.

The rearrangement joins TRBV2 to TRBJ2-3; 13 bases are shared with TRBD2. The germline V gene encodes CDR1 SNHLY and CDR2 FYNNEI. The CDR3 runs to 15 residues. With V trimmed by 8 bases and J by 0 bases, 2 bases remained unmatched. In nucleotides, the CDR3 is TGTGCCAGCGGGACTAGCGGGGATAGCACAGATACGCAGTATTTT. Translation gives CASGTSGDSTDTQYF. Complete variable domain (other parts from reference TRBV2 and TRBJ2-3): EPEVTQTPSHQVTQMGQEVILRCVPISNHLYFYWYRQILGQKVEFLVSFYNNEISEKSEIFDDQFSVERPDGSNFTLKIRSTKLEDSAMYFCASGTSGDSTDTQYFGPGTRLTVL.

V gene TRBV28 combines with J gene TRBJ2-5, with D possibly being TRBD1 (6 bases). CDR1 and CDR2 (germline): MDHEN, SYDVKM. The CDR3 totals 13 residues. V was cut by 4 bases and J by 4 bases, with 10 bases left in between. The CDR3 region is CASSSGVPETQYF. CDR3 coding DNA: TGTGCCAGCAGTTCAGGGGTCCCAGAGACCCAGTACTTC.

This clone was found a few times. The DNA for the CDR3 is TGTGCCAGCAGTCCGATACGGGACAGGGGTAGTGAAAAACTGTTTTTT. Translated, it gives CASSPIRDRGSEKLFF. V and J are TRBV6-6 and TRBJ1-4; 10 bases align to TRBD1. CDR3 length equals 16 residues. V shed 5 bases and J 7 bases; nucleotides not matched to a gene: 10. Germline V gene lookup returns CDR1 MNHNY and CDR2 SVGAGI (reference sequence).

This clone was detected only a few times. The V call is TRBV6-1, the J call TRBJ1-5; a possible D gene is TRBD1 (5 bases). CDR3 size: 16 residues. CDR1 MNHNS and CDR2 SASEGT come from the germline V gene. V was trimmed by 0 bases and J by 2 bases, leaving 11 bases between them. In nucleotides, the CDR3 is TGTGCCAGCAGTGAAGCAAGGACATTCCGCAATCAGCCCCAGCATTTT. Its protein is CASSEARTFRNQPQHF.

This clone was counted between two and nine times. The chain is built from TRBV6-5 and TRBJ1-5, with D perhaps TRBD1 (6 bases). The ends were cut back, 6 bases at V and 6 bases at J, with 9 bases in the middle. Germline V gene sequence: CDR1 MNHEY, CDR2 SVGAGI. This CDR3 has 12 residues. CDR3: CASRQGSQPQHF. CDR3 bases: TGTGCCAGCAGACAGGGCTCTCAGCCCCAGCATTTT.

This clone occurred a few times. The V and J genes are TRBV7-9 and TRBJ1-1, with no clear D. The CDR3 has 12 residues. Germline V gives CDR1 SEHNR, CDR2 FQNEAQ (reference sequence). Trimming removed 5 bases at V and 0 bases at J, with 4 bases between. This chain's CDR3 is CASSHLNTEAFF. CDR3 coding DNA: TGTGCCAGCAGCCACTTGAACACTGAAGCTTTCTTT.

This clone was picked up one time. This rearrangement joins TRBV5-1 to TRBJ2-7; D might be TRBD2 (6 bases). Trimming took 3 bases from V and 3 from J, leaving 13 bases between them. Looked up from germline, CDR1 is SGHRS and CDR2 is YFSETQ. The length of the CDR3 is 14 residues. The CDR3 is CASSSSGLYYEQYF. The DNA of the CDR3 is TGCGCCAGCAGCTCCTCGGGACTGTACTACGAGCAGTACTTC.

The chain employs TRBV4-2 and TRBJ1-2, with D perhaps TRBD1 (6 bases). The ends were cut back, 0 bases at V and 7 bases at J, with 15 bases in the middle. The germline CDR1 and CDR2 sequences are LGHNA and YNFKEQ. CDR3 size: 15 residues. CDR3 in amino acids: CASSQDMTGRSGYTF. The CDR3 region has the DNA TGTGCCAGCAGCCAAGACATGACAGGCCGCTCTGGCTACACCTTC.

This chain uses TRBV19 with TRBJ1-5; D call uncertain. V was clipped by 1 base and J by 1 base, with 14 bases between them. This CDR3 region has 17 residues. Germline assignment: CDR1 LNHDA and CDR2 SQIVND (reference sequence). This CDR3 reads CASSIGLSRESNQPQHF. As DNA, the CDR3 is TGTGCCAGTAGTATAGGGCTTAGCCGGGAGAGCAATCAGCCCCAGCATTTT.

The chain has TRBV7-9 and TRBJ1-1; the D gene is possibly TRBD1 (6 bases). Per the germline V gene, CDR1 is SEHNR and CDR2 is FQNEAQ (reference sequence). The CDR3 loop spans 11 amino acids. V lost 2 bases and J 11 bases, leaving 9 bases between the germline ends. Here the CDR3 DNA reads TGTGCCAGCAGCTTAAGGGGGGGCGCTTTCTTT. The encoded protein is CASSLRGGAFF.

Turning to this clone: The same CDR3 is also encoded by other DNA sequences in this sample. The V call is TRBV6-5, the J call TRBJ2-7; D gene ambiguous. This CDR3 spans 13 amino acids. The V end was cut by 0 bases, the J end by 2 bases, with 5 bases between. Germline V CDR1 and CDR2: MNHEY, SVGAGI. Here the CDR3 DNA reads TGTGCCAGCAGTTACTCGAGCCCCTACGAGCAGTACTTC. This gives the protein CASSYSSPYEQYF.

This rearrangement joins TRBV2 to TRBJ2-5, with 11 bases aligning to TRBD2. V dropped 5 bases and J dropped 4; count of bases not matched to a gene: 6. Per the germline V gene, CDR1 is SNHLY and CDR2 is FYNNEI. The CDR3 has 15 amino acids. CDR3 nucleotides: TGTGCCAGCAGTCGTACTAGCGGGAGCGGAGAGACCCAGTACTTC. It translates to CASSRTSGSGETQYF.

The chain has TRBV20-1 and TRBJ2-3; 8 bases line up with TRBD1. J lost 9 bases, V lost 1 base, and 0 bases had no gene match. Germline CDR1 DFQATT, CDR2 SNEGSKA (reference sequence). The CDR3 extends over 11 amino acids. CDR3 amino acids: CSARGDRTQYF. The CDR3 DNA reads as TGCAGTGCTAGAGGGGACAGGACGCAGTATTTT.

This clone was seen a handful of times. The chain links TRBV6-1 to TRBJ1-1; D possibly corresponds to TRBD1 (5 bases). CDR1 is MNHNS, CDR2 SASEGT, per germline. V shed 6 bases and J shed 5 bases, with 10 bases lying between them. This CDR3 comprises 12 residues. This chain's CDR3 is CASSRDRTEAFF. The CDR3, as DNA: TGTGCCAGCAGCAGGGATCGGACTGAAGCTTTCTTT.

This chain uses TRBV6-6 with TRBJ1-6, with D maybe TRBD1 (6 bases). Trimming pared 0 bases from V and 10 bases from J, leaving 13 bases between. This CDR3 is 15 amino acids long. Germline CDR1 reads MNHNY; CDR2 reads SVGAGI (reference sequence). CDR3 protein: CASSYSTGQGSPLHF. CDR3 DNA sequence: TGTGCCAGCAGTTACTCGACAGGACAAGGGTCACCCCTCCACTTT.

The CDR3 loop reads CASSVGRGNQPQHF. CDR3 coding DNA: TGTGCCAGCAGCGTAGGCAGGGGCAATCAGCCCCAGCATTTT. This chain connects TRBV9 to TRBJ1-5; D is possibly TRBD1 (5 bases). CDR1 SGDLS and CDR2 YYNGEE come from the germline V gene. The germline V and J ends were trimmed by 0 bases and 2 bases, with 6 bases remaining between them. This CDR3 comprises 14 residues.

This sequence joins TRBV28 and TRBJ1-2; no clear D. CDR3 length equals 13 residues. V gave up 2 bases and J gave up 7 bases, with 11 bases separating them. CDR1 is MDHEN and CDR2 is SYDVKM in the germline V gene. The CDR3 protein is CASSLGSGFGYTF. CDR3 nucleotides: TGTGCCAGCAGTTTAGGGTCCGGGTTTGGCTACACCTTC.

The J gene is TRBJ1-5, the V gene TRBV30, with TRBD1 as a possible D gene (5 bases). Trimming pared 3 bases from V and 0 bases from J, leaving 9 bases between. Germline V gene data show CDR1 as GTSNPN and CDR2 as SVGIG (reference sequence). This CDR3 has 14 residues. CDR3 nucleotides: TGTGCCTGGAGGGGGCTTAATAGCAATCAGCCCCAGCATTTT. It yields the protein CAWRGLNSNQPQHF.

CDR3 protein: CASSTTGSNTGELFF. CDR3 sequence (DNA): TGTGCCAGTAGTACGACAGGGTCGAACACCGGGGAGCTGTTTTTT. The chain recombines TRBV19 with TRBJ2-2, with 7 bases that match TRBD1. Losses at the gene ends were 4 bases for V and 0 bases for J; bases not matched to a gene: 2. The CDR3 spans 15 residues. Germline V gene data show CDR1 as LNHDA and CDR2 as SQIVND (reference sequence).

The chain carries TRBV19 and TRBJ1-3, with a tentative D call TRBD1 (5 bases). CDR1 and CDR2 from the germline V gene are LNHDA and SQIVND (reference sequence). The CDR3 totals 14 residues. With 4 bases removed from V and 1 base from J, the gap between germline ends came to 8 bases. DNA for the CDR3: TGTGCCAGTAGTACGACAGATTCTGGAAACACCATATATTTT. Translated, it gives CASSTTDSGNTIYF.

The rearrangement links TRBV2 to TRBJ2-3, with TRBD2 identical over 11 bases. V lost 5 bases to trimming and J lost 5 bases; unmatched junction nucleotides: 9. The CDR3 has 16 amino acids. Germline CDR1 reads SNHLY; CDR2 reads FYNNEI. CDR3 sequence (DNA): TGTGCCAGCAGTTACCGACTAGCGGGACTTGAAGATACGCAGTATTTT. This sequence encodes CASSYRLAGLEDTQYF.

The chain joins TRBV29-1 to TRBJ2-2; 7 bases map to TRBD1. The CDR3 sequence is 15 residues long. CDR1 is SQVTM and CDR2 is ANQGSEA in the germline V gene. The junction had 8 bases not matched to a gene; V was cut back by 6 bases and J by 1 base. In nucleotides, the CDR3 is TGCAGCGTCACAAAGGACAGGATGAACACCGGGGAGCTGTTTTTT. Its protein is CSVTKDRMNTGELFF.